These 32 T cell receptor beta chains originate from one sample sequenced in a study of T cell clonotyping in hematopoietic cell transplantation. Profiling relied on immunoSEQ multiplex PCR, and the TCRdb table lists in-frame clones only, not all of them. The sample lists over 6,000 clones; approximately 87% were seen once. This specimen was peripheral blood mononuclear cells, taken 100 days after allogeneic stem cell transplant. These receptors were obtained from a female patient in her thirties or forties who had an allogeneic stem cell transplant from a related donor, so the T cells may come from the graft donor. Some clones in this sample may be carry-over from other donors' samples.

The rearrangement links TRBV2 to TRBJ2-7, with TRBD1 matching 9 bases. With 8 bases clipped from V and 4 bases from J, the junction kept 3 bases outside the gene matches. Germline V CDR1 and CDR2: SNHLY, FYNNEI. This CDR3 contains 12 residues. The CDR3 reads CASGQGSYEQYF. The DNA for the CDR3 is TGTGCCAGCGGACAGGGGTCTTACGAGCAGTACTTC.

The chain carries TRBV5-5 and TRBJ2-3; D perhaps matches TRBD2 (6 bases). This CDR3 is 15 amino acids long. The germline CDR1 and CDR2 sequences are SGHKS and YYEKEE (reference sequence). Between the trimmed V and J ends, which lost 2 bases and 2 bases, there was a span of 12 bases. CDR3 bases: TGTGCCAGCAGCTTTCTTAGCGGCACCACAGATACGCAGTATTTT. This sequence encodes CASSFLSGTTDTQYF.

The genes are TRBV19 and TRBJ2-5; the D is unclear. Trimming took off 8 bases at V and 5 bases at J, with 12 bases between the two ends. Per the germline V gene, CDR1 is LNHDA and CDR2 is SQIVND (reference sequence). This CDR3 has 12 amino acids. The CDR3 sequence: CASSRIGETQYF. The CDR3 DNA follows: TGTGCCAGTTCGAGGATAGGGGAGACCCAGTACTTC. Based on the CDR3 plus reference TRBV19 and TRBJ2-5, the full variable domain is DGGITQSPKYLFRKEGQNVTLSCEQNLNHDAMYWYRQDPGQGLRLIYYSQIVNDFQKGDIAEGYSVSREKKESFPLTVTSAQKNPTAFYLCASSRIGETQYFGPGTRLLVL.

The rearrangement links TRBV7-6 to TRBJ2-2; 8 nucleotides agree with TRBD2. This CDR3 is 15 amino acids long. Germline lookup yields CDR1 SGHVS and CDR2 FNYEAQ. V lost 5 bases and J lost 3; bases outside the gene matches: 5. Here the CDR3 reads CASSPTSGYTGELFF. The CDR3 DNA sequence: TGTGCCAGCAGCCCTACTAGCGGCTACACCGGGGAGCTGTTTTTT.

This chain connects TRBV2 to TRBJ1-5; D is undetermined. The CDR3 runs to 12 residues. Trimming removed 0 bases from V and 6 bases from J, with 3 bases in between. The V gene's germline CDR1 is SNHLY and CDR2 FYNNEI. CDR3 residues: CASSEAPQPQHF. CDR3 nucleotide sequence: TGTGCCAGCAGTGAAGCGCCTCAGCCCCAGCATTTT.

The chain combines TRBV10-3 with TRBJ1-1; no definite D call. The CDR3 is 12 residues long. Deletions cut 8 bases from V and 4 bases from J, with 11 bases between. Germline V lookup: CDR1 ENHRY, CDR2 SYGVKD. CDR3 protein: CAIGRAGTEAFF. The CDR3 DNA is TGTGCCATCGGGCGGGCGGGCACTGAAGCTTTCTTT.

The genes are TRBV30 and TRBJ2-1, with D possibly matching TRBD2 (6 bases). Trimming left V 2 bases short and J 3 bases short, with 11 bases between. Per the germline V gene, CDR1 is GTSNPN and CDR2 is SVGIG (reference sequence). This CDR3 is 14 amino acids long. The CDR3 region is CAWSPRLDYNEQFF. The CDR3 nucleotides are TGTGCCTGGAGTCCCCGACTAGACTACAATGAGCAGTTCTTC.

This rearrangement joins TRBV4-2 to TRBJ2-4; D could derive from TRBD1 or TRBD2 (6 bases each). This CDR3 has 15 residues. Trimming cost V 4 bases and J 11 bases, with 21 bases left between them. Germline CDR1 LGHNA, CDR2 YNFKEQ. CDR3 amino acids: CASSPEGGGIQFQYF. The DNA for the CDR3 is TGTGCCAGCAGCCCAGAGGGGGGTGGAATTCAATTTCAGTACTTC.

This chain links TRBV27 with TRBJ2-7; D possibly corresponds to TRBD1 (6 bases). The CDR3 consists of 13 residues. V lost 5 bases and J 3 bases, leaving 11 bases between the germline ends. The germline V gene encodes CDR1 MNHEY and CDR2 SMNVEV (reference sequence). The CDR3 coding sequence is TGTGCCAGCAGTAGGGGACACCTCTACGAGCAGTACTTC. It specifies CASSRGHLYEQYF.

The DNA of the CDR3 is TGTGCCAGCAGCGAGGGACTAACCTACGAGCAGTACTTC. Residues: CASSEGLTYEQYF. The chain recombines TRBV7-2 with TRBJ2-7; 7 bases agree with TRBD2. Germline loops: CDR1 SGHTA, CDR2 FQGNSA. The CDR3 loop spans 13 amino acids. V lost 5 bases to trimming and J lost 2 bases; unmatched junction nucleotides: 3.

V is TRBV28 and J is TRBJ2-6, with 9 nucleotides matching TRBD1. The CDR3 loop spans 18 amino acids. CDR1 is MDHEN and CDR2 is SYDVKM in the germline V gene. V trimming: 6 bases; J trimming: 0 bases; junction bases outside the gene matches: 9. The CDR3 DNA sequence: TGTGCCAGCAGCTCCGGGACAGGGTCCTACTCTGGGGCCAACGTCCTGACTTTC. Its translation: CASSSGTGSYSGANVLTF.

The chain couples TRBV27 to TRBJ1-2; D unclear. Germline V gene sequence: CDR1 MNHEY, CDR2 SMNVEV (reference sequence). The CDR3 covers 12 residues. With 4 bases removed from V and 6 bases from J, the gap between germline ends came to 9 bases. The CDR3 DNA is TGTGCCAGCAGTTCCCCTTCGAATGGCTACACCTTC. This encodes CASSSPSNGYTF.

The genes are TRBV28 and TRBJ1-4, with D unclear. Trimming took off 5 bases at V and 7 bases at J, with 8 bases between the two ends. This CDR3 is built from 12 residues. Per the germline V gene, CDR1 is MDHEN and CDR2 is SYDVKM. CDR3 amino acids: CASSTRGEKLFF. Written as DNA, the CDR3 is TGTGCCAGCAGTACTCGTGGTGAAAAACTGTTTTTT.

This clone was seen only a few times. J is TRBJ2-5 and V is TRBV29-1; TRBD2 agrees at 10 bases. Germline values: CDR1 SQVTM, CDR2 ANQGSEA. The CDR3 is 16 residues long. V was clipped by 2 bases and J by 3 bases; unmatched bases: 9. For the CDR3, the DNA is TGCAGCGTTGAACGAATCTCTAGCGGGAGTAAAGAGACCCAGTACTTC. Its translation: CSVERISSGSKETQYF.

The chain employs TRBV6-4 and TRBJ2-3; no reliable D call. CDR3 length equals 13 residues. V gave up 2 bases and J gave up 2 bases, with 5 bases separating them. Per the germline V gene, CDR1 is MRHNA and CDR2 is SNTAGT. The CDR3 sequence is CASSDGDTDTQYF. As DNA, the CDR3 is TGTGCCAGCAGTGACGGGGACACAGATACGCAGTATTTT.

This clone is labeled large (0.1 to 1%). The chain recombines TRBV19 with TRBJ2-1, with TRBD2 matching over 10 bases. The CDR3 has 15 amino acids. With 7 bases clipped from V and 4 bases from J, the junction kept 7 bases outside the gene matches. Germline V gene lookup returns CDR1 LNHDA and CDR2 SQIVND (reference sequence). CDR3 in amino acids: CASTKREGRYNEQFF. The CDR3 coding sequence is TGTGCCAGTACAAAGCGGGAGGGAAGATACAATGAGCAGTTCTTC.

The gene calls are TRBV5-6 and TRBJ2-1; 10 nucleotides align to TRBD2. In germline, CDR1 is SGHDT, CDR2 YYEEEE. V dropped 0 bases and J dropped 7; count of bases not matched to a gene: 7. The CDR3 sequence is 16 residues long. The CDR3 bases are TGTGCCAGCAGCTTGGGCCTAGCGGGAGTATCAAATGAGCAGTTCTTC. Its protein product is CASSLGLAGVSNEQFF.

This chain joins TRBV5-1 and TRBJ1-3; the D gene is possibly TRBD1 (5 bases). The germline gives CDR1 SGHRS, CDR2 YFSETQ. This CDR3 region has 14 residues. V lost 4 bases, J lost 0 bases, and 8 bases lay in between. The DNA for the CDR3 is TGCGCCAGCAGCAGGGACGTCTCTGGAAACACCATATATTTT. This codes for CASSRDVSGNTIYF.

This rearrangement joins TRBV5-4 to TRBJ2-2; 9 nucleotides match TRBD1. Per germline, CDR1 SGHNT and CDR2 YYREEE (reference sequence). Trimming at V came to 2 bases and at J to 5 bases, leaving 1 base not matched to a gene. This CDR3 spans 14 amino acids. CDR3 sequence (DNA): TGTGCCAGCAGCTTACAGGGGGCGACCGGGGAGCTGTTTTTT. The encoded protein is CASSLQGATGELFF.

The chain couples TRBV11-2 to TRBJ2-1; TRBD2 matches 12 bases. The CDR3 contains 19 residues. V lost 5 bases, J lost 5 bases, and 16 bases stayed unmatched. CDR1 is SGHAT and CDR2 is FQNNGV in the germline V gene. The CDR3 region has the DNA TGTGCCAGCAGCCCGGGGCTTAGGGCTAGCGGGAGGGCCCACAATGAGCAGTTCTTC. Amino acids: CASSPGLRASGRAHNEQFF.

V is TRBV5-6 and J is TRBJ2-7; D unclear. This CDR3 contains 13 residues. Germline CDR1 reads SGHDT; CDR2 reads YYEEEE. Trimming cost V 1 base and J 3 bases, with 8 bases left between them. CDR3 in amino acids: CASSLTVNYEQYF. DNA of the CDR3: TGTGCCAGCAGCTTGACGGTTAACTACGAGCAGTACTTC. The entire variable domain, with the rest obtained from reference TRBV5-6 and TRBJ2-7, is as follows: DAGVTQSPTHLIKTRGQQVTLRCSPKSGHDTVSWYQQALGQGPQFIFQYYEEEERQRGNFPDRFSGHQFPNYSSELNVNALLLGDSALYLCASSLTVNYEQYFGPGTRLTVT.

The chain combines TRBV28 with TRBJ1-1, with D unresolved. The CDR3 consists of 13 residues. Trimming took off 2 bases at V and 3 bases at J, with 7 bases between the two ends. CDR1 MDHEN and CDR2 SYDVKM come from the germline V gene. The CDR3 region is CASSLPRDTEAFF. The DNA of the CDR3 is TGTGCCAGCAGTTTACCTCGGGACACTGAAGCTTTCTTT.

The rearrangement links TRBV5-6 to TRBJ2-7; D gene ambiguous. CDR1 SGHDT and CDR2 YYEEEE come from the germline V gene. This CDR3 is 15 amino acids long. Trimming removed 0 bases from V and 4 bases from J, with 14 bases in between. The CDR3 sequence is CASSLEAAFVYEQYF. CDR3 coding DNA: TGTGCCAGCAGCTTGGAGGCAGCCTTCGTTTACGAGCAGTACTTC.

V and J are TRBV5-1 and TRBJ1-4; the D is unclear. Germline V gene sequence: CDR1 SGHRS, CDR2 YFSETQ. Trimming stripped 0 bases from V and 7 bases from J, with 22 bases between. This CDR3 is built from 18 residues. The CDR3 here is CASSLATQSDPEGEKLFF. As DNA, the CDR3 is TGCGCCAGCAGCTTGGCAACGCAGTCGGACCCCGAAGGTGAAAAACTGTTTTTT.

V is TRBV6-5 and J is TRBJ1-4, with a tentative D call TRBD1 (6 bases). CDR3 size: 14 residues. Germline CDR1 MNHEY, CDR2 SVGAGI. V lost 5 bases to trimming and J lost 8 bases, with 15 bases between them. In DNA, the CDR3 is TGTGCCAGCAGTCTCCGGGACATTCACGAAAAACTGTTTTTT. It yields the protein CASSLRDIHEKLFF.

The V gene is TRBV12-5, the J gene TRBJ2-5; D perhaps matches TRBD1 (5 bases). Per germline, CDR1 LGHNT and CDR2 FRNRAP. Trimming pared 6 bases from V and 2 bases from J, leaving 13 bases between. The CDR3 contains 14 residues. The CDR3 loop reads CASGSGKQQETQYF. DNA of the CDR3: TGTGCTAGTGGCTCAGGGAAACAGCAAGAGACCCAGTACTTC.

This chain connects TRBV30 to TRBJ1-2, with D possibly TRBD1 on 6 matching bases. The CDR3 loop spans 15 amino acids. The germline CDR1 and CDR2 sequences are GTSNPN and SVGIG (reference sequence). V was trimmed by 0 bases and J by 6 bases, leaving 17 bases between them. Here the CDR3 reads CAWSVLRQDDNGYTF. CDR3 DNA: TGTGCCTGGAGTGTACTGCGACAGGATGACAATGGCTACACCTTC. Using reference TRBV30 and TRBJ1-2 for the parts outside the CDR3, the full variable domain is SQTIHQWPATLVQPVGSPLSLECTVEGTSNPNLYWYRQAAGRGLQLLFYSVGIGQISSEVPQNLSASRPQDRQFILSSKKLLLSDSGFYLCAWSVLRQDDNGYTFGSGTRLTVV.

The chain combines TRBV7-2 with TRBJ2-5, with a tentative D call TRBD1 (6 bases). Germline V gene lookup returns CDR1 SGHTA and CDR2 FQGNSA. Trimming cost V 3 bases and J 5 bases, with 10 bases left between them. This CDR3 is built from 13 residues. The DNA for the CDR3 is TGTGCCAGCAGCTTTCGGCAGGGGGAGACCCAGTACTTC. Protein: CASSFRQGETQYF.

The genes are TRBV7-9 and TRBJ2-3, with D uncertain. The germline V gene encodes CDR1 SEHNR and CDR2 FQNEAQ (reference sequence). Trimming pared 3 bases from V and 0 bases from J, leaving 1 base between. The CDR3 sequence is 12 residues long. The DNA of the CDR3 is TGTGCCAGCAGCTTTAGCACAGATACGCAGTATTTT. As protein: CASSFSTDTQYF.

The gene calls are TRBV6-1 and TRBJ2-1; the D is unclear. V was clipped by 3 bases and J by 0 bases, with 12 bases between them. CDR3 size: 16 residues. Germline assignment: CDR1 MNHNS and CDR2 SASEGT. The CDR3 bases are TGTGCCAGCAGTGATGTGCCGATGCTCTCCTACAATGAGCAGTTCTTC. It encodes CASSDVPMLSYNEQFF.

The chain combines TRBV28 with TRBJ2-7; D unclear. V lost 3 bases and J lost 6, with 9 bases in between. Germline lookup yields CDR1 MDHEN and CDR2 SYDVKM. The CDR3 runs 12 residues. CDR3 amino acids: CASSFGSSEQYF. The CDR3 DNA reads TGTGCCAGCAGTTTTGGCTCCAGCGAGCAGTACTTC.

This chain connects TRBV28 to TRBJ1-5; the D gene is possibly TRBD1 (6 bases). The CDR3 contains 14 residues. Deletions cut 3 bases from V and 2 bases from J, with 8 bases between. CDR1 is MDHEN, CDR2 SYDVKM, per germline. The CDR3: CASSFYRGNQPQHF. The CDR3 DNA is TGTGCCAGCAGTTTCTACAGGGGCAATCAGCCCCAGCATTTT.